A selection of T cell receptor beta chains follows, all from one sample in a study of shared clonotypes between healthy human individuals. Method: immunoSEQ multiplex PCR; TCRdb's copy keeps in-frame clones and lacks some. The table includes just over 2,000,000 clones, approximately 95% detected once. Input material: naive CD4+ T cells sorted from blood. The receptor source for this set is a man aged 18 to 30 in good health. The CDR3 runs from the conserved cysteine through the conserved F or W. D genes are given only for firm matches. Only part of the rows carry a size: once, few, many, or a class if the clone is expanded.

>TRBV7-9|TRBJ1-4|NA|TRBD1
CASSLNRGENEKLFF
TGTGCCAGCAGCTTAAACAGGGGCGAAAATGAAAAACTGTTTTTT
>TRBV5-4|TRBJ1-3|once|NA
CASSPGRPGSSGNTIYF
TGTGCCAGCAGCCCCGGCCGGCCGGGTTCATCTGGAAACACCATATATTTT
>TRBV29-1|TRBJ1-4|NA|NA
CSVATNEKLFF
TGCAGCGTTGCAACTAATGAAAAACTGTTTTTT
>TRBV7-2|TRBJ1-3|NA|NA
CASSPQGLSGNTIYF
TGTGCCAGCAGCCCCCAAGGTCTCTCTGGAAACACCATATATTTT
>TRBV27|TRBJ2-7|NA|NA
CASHTARSYEQYF
TGTGCCAGCCATACCGCCCGATCCTACGAGCAGTACTTC
>TRBV4-3|TRBJ2-2|NA|NA
CASSQEPGLNTGELFF
TGCGCCAGCAGCCAAGAACCAGGGCTAAACACCGGGGAGCTGTTTTTT
>TRBV13|TRBJ2-6|NA|NA
CASSLEGYSGANVLTF
TGTGCCAGCAGCTTAGAAGGGTACTCTGGGGCCAACGTCCTGACTTTC
>TRBV7-2|TRBJ2-1|NA|TRBD2
CASSLAGTSDNEQFF
TGTGCCAGCAGCTTGGCCGGGACTAGCGACAATGAGCAGTTCTTC
>TRBV15|TRBJ1-2|NA|NA
CATSREVDPRANYGYTF
TGTGCCACCAGCCGCGAAGTGGATCCTAGAGCTAACTATGGCTACACCTTC
>TRBV7-9|TRBJ2-5|NA|TRBD1
CASSTGTGGETQYF
TGTGCCAGCAGCACCGGGACAGGGGGAGAGACCCAGTACTTC
>TRBV5-4|TRBJ2-1|NA|NA
CASSSLSGTRYNEQFF
TGTGCCAGCAGTTCGCTTAGCGGTACGCGCTACAATGAGCAGTTCTTC
>TRBV7-2|TRBJ2-7|NA|TRBD2
CASSFRVTGGLSYEQYF
TGTGCCAGCAGCTTCAGGGTGACGGGAGGCCTCTCCTACGAGCAGTACTTC
>TRBV6-6|TRBJ1-1|NA|NA
CASSLQENTEAFF
TGTGCCAGCAGTTTACAGGAGAACACTGAAGCTTTCTTT
>TRBV30|TRBJ1-3|NA|TRBD1
CAWNRGLTGNTIYF
TGTGCCTGGAACAGGGGGCTTACTGGAAACACCATATATTTT
>TRBV28|TRBJ2-3|NA|NA
CASSLRGTDTQYF
TGTGCCAGCAGTTTGAGGGGGACAGATACGCAGTATTTT
>TRBV7-2|TRBJ1-5|NA|NA
CASSLARGQPQHF
TGTGCCAGCAGCTTAGCAAGGGGTCAGCCCCAGCATTTT
>TRBV27|TRBJ1-2|NA|NA
CASSLEGTNYGYTF
TGTGCCAGCAGTTTGGAGGGGACTAACTATGGCTACACCTTC
>TRBV6-5|TRBJ1-2|NA|NA
CASSHGIAFEYGYTF
TGTGCCAGCAGCCACGGGATCGCCTTTGAGTATGGCTACACCTTC
>TRBV7-2|TRBJ2-1|NA|TRBD2
CASSSFRGVAFF
TGTGCCAGCAGCTCCTTCCGGGGGGTTGCGTTCTTC
>TRBV4-1|TRBJ2-1|NA|NA
CASSQDRVLVSNEQFF
TGCGCCAGCAGCCAAGATCGGGTACTAGTTAGCAATGAGCAGTTCTTC
>TRBV18|TRBJ2-7|NA|NA
CASSPGTGTYEQYF
TGTGCCAGCTCACCAGGGACGGGGACCTACGAGCAGTACTTC
>TRBV4-3|TRBJ1-4|NA|NA
CASSQDGQQNEKLFF
TGCGCCAGCAGCCAAGATGGGCAGCAGAATGAAAAACTGTTTTTT
>TRBV6-5|TRBJ2-7|NA|TRBD2
CASSQPTSGSYEQYF
TGTGCCAGCAGCCAACCGACTAGCGGATCCTACGAGCAGTACTTC
>TRBV5-1|TRBJ2-3|once|NA
CASSLDGQSLSVDTQYF
TGCGCCAGCAGCTTAGATGGACAGTCCCTAAGTGTAGATACGCAGTATTTT
>TRBV7-9|TRBJ2-1|NA|TRBD2
CASSPTGVAGVNEQFF
TGTGCCAGCAGCCCCACCGGGGTAGCGGGAGTCAATGAGCAGTTCTTC
>TRBV7-3|TRBJ2-5|NA|NA
CASSLEVNEETQYF
TGTGCCAGCAGCTTGGAGGTTAACGAAGAGACCCAGTACTTC
>TRBV18|TRBJ1-4|NA|TRBD1
CASSLGQGGLFF
TGTGCCAGCTCACTTGGACAGGGCGGTCTGTTTTTT
>TRBV12-2|TRBJ2-7|NA|NA
CASRLAELAGDHEQYF
TGTGCAAGTCGCTTAGCGGAGTTAGCGGGAGACCACGAGCAGTACTTC
>TRBV5-1|TRBJ2-3|NA|NA
CASSLLAATDTQYF
TGCGCCAGCAGCTTGTTAGCGGCGACAGATACGCAGTATTTT
>TRBV11-2|TRBJ2-5|NA|TRBD2
CASSPSAGGVETQYF
TGTGCCAGCAGCCCCTCGGCCGGGGGGGTAGAGACCCAGTACTTC
>TRBV11-2|TRBJ2-7|NA|NA
CASRPGQPYEQYF
TGTGCCAGCAGACCCGGACAGCCCTACGAGCAGTACTTC